These 8 T cell receptor beta chains were all obtained from the same sample, sequenced in a study of T cell responses to AZD1222 COVID-19 vaccine. Libraries were prepared by immunoSEQ multiplex PCR; TCRdb keeps only in-frame clonotypes and omits some of them. The data contain around 100,000 clones, around 87% of them singletons. The sequences come from peripheral blood, collected on day 0 of MenACWY control vaccination. The receptors originated from an adult in good health.

The gene calls are TRBV6-1 and TRBJ1-3, with TRBD1 matching 11 bases. J was trimmed by 6 bases and V by 3 bases; bases with no gene match: 4. The germline gives CDR1 MNHNS, CDR2 SASEGT. CDR3 length equals 15 residues. CDR3: CASSDHGQGANTIYF. The DNA for the CDR3 is TGTGCCAGCAGTGACCACGGACAGGGGGCAAACACCATATATTTT.

The CDR3, as DNA: TGTGCCTGGAGTCACCGGGACAGGGAGGGTTTAGCCCAGCATTTT. This gives the protein CAWSHRDREGLAQHF. This sequence joins TRBV30 and TRBJ1-5, with TRBD1 matching 9 bases. The CDR3 covers 15 residues. V shed 2 bases and J 11 bases; nucleotides not matched to a gene: 13. Germline lookup yields CDR1 GTSNPN and CDR2 SVGIG (reference sequence).

This chain joins TRBV7-2 and TRBJ1-2; 8 bases map to TRBD1. Per the germline V gene, CDR1 is SGHTA and CDR2 is FQGNSA. V shed 4 bases, J shed 8 bases, and the junction held 12 bases outside the gene matches. The CDR3 runs to 15 residues. The CDR3 protein is CASSSPTGVLGGYTF. The CDR3 bases are TGTGCCAGCAGCTCGCCGACAGGGGTATTGGGAGGCTACACCTTC.

The chain combines TRBV14 with TRBJ1-2; D may be TRBD1 (5 bases). The CDR3 spans 14 residues. CDR1 and CDR2 (germline): SGHDN, FVKESK. The V end was cut by 4 bases, the J end by 4 bases, with 13 bases between. This CDR3 is CASSPAGGSYGYTF. The CDR3 coding sequence is TGTGCCAGCAGCCCCGCGGGGGGGAGCTATGGCTACACCTTC.

The rearrangement links TRBV28 to TRBJ1-4, with D tentatively TRBD1 (5 bases). The CDR3 sequence is 15 residues long. Per germline, CDR1 MDHEN and CDR2 SYDVKM. Trimming removed 6 bases from V and 8 bases from J, with 19 bases in between. The CDR3 here is CASSSRTSLGEKLFF. The CDR3 nucleotides read TGTGCCAGCAGCTCCAGGACATCCTTGGGGGAAAAACTGTTTTTT.

V and J are TRBV7-9 and TRBJ2-5; 8 bases fit TRBD1. Germline assignment: CDR1 SEHNR and CDR2 FQNEAQ (reference sequence). Trimming at V came to 6 bases and at J to 2 bases, leaving 5 bases not matched to a gene. This CDR3 comprises 14 residues. The CDR3 is CASRPRTGQETQYF. The DNA for the CDR3 is TGTGCCAGCAGGCCCCGGACAGGGCAAGAGACCCAGTACTTC.

This chain connects TRBV5-1 to TRBJ2-3; D gene ambiguous. Germline V gives CDR1 SGHRS, CDR2 YFSETQ. The CDR3 covers 16 residues. Trimming removed 2 bases at V and 2 bases at J, with 15 bases between. The CDR3 DNA reads as TGCGCCAGCAGCTTCTTCAGACTGAAAGACACAGATACGCAGTATTTT. Its protein product is CASSFFRLKDTDTQYF.

The chain couples TRBV5-1 to TRBJ1-2; 8 nucleotides align to TRBD1. CDR3 length: 15 amino acids. Trimming cost V 1 base and J 6 bases; bases outside gene matches: 8. Per germline, CDR1 SGHRS and CDR2 YFSETQ. CDR3 region: CASSLSRTGFDGYTF. The CDR3 DNA sequence: TGCGCCAGCAGCTTGTCGCGGACAGGGTTCGATGGCTACACCTTC.